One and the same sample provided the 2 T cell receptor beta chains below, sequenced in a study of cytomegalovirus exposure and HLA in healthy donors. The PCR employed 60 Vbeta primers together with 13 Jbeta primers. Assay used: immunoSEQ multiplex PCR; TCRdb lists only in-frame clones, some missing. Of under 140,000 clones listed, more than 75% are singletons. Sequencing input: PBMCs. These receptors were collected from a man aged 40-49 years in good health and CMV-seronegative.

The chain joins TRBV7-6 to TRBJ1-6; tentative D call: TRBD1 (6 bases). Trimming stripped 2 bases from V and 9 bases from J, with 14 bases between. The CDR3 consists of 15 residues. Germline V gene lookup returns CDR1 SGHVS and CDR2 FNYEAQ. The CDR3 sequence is CASSLFSTGGSPLHF. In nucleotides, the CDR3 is TGTGCCAGCAGCTTATTTTCGACAGGTGGTTCACCCCTCCACTTT.

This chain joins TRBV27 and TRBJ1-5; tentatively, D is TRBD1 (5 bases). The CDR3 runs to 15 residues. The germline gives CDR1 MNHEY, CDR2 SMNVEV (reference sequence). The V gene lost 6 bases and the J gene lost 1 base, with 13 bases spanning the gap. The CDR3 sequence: CASRREGPSNQPQHF. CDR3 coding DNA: TGTGCCAGCAGGAGGGAGGGGCCGAGCAATCAGCCCCAGCATTTT.